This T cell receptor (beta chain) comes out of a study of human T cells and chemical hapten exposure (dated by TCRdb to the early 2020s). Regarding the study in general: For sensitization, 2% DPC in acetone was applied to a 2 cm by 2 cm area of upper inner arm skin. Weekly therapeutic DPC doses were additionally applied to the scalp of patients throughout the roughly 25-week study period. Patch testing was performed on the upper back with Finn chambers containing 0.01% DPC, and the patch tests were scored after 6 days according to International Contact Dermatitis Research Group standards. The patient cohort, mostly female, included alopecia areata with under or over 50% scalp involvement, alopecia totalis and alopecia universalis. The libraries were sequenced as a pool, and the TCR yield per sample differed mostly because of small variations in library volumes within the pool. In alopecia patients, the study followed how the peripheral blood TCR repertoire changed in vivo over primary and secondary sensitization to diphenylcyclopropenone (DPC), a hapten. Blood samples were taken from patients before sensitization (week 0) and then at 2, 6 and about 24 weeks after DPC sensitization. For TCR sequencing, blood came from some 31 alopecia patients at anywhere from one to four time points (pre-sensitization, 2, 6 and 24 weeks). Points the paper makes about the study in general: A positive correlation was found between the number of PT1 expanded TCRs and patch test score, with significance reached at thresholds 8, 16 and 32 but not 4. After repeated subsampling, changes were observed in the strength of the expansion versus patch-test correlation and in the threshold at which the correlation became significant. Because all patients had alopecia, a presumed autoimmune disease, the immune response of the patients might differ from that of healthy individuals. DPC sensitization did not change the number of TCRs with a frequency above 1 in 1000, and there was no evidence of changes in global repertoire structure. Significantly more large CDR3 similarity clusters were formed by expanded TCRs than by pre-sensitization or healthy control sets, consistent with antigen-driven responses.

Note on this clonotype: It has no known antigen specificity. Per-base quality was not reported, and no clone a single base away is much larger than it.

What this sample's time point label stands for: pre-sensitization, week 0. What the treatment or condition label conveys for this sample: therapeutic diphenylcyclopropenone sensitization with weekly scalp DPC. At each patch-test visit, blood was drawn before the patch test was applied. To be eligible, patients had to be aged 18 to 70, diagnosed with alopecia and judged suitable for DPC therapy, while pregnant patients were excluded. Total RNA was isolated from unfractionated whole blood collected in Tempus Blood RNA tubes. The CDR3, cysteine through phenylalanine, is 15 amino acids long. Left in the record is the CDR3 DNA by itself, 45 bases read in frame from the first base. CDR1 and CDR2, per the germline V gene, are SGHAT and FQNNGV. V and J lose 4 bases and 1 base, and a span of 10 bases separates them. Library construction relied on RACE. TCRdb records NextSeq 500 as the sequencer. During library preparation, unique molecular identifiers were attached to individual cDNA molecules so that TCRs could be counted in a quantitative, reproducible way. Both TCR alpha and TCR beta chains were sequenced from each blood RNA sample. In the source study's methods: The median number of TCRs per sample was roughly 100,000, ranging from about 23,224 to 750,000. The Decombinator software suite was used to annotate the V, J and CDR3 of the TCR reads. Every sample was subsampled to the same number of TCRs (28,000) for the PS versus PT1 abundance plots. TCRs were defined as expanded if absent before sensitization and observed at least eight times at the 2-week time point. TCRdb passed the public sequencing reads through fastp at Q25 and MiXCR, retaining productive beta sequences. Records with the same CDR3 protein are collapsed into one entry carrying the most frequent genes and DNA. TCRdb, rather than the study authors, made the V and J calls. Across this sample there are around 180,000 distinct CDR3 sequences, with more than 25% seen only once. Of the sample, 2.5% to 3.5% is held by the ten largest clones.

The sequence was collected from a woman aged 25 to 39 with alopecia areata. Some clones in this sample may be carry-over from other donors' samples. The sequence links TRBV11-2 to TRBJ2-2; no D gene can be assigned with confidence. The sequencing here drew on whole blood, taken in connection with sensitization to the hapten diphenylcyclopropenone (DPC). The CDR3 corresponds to CASSSSNRNTGELFF. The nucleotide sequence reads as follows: TGTGCCAGCAGCTCTAGTAACAGGAACACCGGGGAGCTGTTTTTT.